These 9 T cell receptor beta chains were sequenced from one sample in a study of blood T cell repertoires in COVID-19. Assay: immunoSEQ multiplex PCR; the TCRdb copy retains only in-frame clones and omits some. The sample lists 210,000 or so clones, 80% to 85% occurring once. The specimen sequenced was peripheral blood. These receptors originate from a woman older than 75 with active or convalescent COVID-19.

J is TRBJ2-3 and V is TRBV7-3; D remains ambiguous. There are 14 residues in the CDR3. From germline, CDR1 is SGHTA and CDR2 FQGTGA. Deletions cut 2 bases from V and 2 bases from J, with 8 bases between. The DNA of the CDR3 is TGTGCCAGCAGCTTACTCAGGATCACAGATACGCAGTATTTT. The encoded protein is CASSLLRITDTQYF.

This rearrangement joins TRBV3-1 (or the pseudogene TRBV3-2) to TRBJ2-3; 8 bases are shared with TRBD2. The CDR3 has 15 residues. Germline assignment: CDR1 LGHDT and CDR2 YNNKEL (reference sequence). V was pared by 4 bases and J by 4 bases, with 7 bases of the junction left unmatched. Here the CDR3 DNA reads TGTGCCAGCAGCCCCCGGGGGCGGGAGGCAGATACGCAGTATTTT. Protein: CASSPRGREADTQYF.

The CDR3 loop is CASSLGVGMNTEAFF. The CDR3 DNA reads TGTGCCAGCAGCTTAGGGGTCGGGATGAACACTGAAGCTTTCTTT. This chain uses TRBV11-2 with TRBJ1-1; D gene uncertain. V lost 1 base to trimming and J lost 0 bases, with 9 bases between them. The CDR3 is 15 amino acids. The germline V gene has CDR1 SGHAT and CDR2 FQNNGV.

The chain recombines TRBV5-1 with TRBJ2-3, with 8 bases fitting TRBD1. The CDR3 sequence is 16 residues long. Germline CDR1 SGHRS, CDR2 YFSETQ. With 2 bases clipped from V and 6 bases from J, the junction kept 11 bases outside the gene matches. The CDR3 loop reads CASSLTVGQGGDTQYF. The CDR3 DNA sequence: TGCGCCAGCAGCTTAACCGTAGGACAGGGCGGGGATACGCAGTATTTT. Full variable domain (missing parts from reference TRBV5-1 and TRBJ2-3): KAGVTQTPRYLIKTRGQQVTLSCSPISGHRSVSWYQQTPGQGLQFLFEYFSETQRNKGNFPGRFSGRQFSNSRSEMNVSTLELGDSALYLCASSLTVGQGGDTQYFGPGTRLTVL.

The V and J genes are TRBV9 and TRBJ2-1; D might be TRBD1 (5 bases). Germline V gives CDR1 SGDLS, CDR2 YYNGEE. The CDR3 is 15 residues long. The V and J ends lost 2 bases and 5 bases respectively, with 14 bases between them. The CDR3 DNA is TGTGCCAGCAGCGTCCAGGGTGGTGGAAACAATGAGCAGTTCTTC. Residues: CASSVQGGGNNEQFF.

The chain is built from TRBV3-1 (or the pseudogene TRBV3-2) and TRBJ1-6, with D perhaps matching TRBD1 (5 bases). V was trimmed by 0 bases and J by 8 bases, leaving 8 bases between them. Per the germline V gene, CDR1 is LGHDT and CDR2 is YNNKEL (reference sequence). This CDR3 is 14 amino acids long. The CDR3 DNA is TGTGCCAGCAGCCAAGACGGGGGGTATTCACCCCTCCACTTT. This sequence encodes CASSQDGGYSPLHF.

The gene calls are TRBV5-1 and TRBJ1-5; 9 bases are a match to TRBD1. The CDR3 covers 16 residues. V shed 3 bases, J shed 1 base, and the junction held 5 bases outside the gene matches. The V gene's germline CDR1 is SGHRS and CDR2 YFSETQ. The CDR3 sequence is CASSSGQGGSNQPQHF. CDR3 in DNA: TGCGCCAGCAGCTCGGGACAGGGAGGAAGCAATCAGCCCCAGCATTTT.

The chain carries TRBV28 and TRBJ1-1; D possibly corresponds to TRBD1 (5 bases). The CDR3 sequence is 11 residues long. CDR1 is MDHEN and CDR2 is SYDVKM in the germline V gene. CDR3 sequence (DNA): TGTACGACTTGGGGCCGGACTGAAGCTTTCTTT. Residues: CTTWGRTEAFF.

CDR3 coding DNA: TGTGCCAGCAGCTTAGATCAGGGCCTTAATCAGCCCCAGCATTTT. Translated: CASSLDQGLNQPQHF. The V call is TRBV11-2, the J call TRBJ1-5; weak D call: TRBD1 (5 bases). The CDR3 runs 15 residues. Germline V gene data show CDR1 as SGHAT and CDR2 as FQNNGV. Trimming cost V 0 bases and J 4 bases, with 10 bases left between them. The whole variable domain, filled in from reference TRBV11-2 and TRBJ1-5, reads EAGVAQSPRYKIIEKRQSVAFWCNPISGHATLYWYQQILGQGPKLLIQFQNNGVVDDSQLPKDRFSAERLKGVDSTLKIQPAKLEDSAVYLCASSLDQGLNQPQHFGDGTRLSIL.